Listed here are 5 T cell receptor beta chains from one sample, sequenced in a study of neoadjuvant anti-PD-1 for oral cavity cancer. Clones were sequenced by immunoSEQ multiplex PCR, and TCRdb holds only the in-frame ones, with some missing. Among 63,000 or so clones, about 90% were seen once, and the ten largest hold approximately 2.8%. Time point: after neoadjuvant nivolumab, at surgical resection. The source material was PBMCs, sampled after nivolumab (anti-PD-1) treatment. Receptors originate from a person aged 35-80 years with oral cavity squamous cell carcinoma.

The rearrangement uses TRBV2 and TRBJ1-6; 10 bases map to TRBD1. Germline trimming cut 6 bases from V and 6 bases from J; bases unmatched to any gene: 11. Germline V lookup: CDR1 SNHLY, CDR2 FYNNEI. This CDR3 has 17 amino acids. The CDR3 DNA reads TGTGCCAGCAGGAGACGAAAGGGGACAGGGGTTAATTCACCCCTCCACTTT. As protein: CASRRRKGTGVNSPLHF. Full variable domain (outside the CDR3, taken from reference TRBV2 and TRBJ1-6): EPEVTQTPSHQVTQMGQEVILRCVPISNHLYFYWYRQILGQKVEFLVSFYNNEISEKSEIFDDQFSVERPDGSNFTLKIRSTKLEDSAMYFCASRRRKGTGVNSPLHFGNGTRLTVT.

The V and J genes are TRBV4-1 and TRBJ2-7; weak D call: TRBD2 (5 bases). The germline CDR1 and CDR2 sequences are MGHRA and YSYEKL. Trimming left V 4 bases short and J 0 bases short, with 10 bases between. The CDR3 spans 14 residues. The CDR3 nucleotides read TGCGCCAGCAGCCTCGCCGGGGACTCCTACGAGCAGTACTTC. Translated, it gives CASSLAGDSYEQYF.

V and J are TRBV5-1 and TRBJ2-5, with 10 bases that match TRBD2. The germline CDR1 and CDR2 sequences are SGHRS and YFSETQ. The V segment lost 4 bases and the J segment 4 bases; nucleotides outside the gene matches: 7. This CDR3 contains 15 residues. The CDR3 sequence: CASSIQTSGLETQYF. CDR3 DNA sequence: TGCGCCAGCAGCATACAGACTAGCGGGTTAGAGACCCAGTACTTC.

A single count supports this clone. This chain links TRBV19 with TRBJ1-2; a weak D match, TRBD1 (6 bases). The CDR3 sequence is 13 residues long. V lost 0 bases to trimming and J lost 7 bases, with 9 bases between them. Germline-derived CDR1 and CDR2 are LNHDA and SQIVND (reference sequence). The CDR3 DNA reads as TGTGCCAGTAGTATAGACAGGACAGCTGGCTACACCTTC. As protein: CASSIDRTAGYTF.

This sequence joins TRBV7-8 and TRBJ1-5; TRBD1 matches 9 bases. Germline lookup yields CDR1 SGHVS and CDR2 FQNEAQ. The CDR3 has 15 amino acids. V shed 7 bases, J shed 4 bases, and the junction held 8 bases outside the gene matches. The DNA of the CDR3 is TGTGCCAGCACCGACAGGGGGTTGGGGAATCAGCCCCAGCATTTT. As protein: CASTDRGLGNQPQHF.